The clone carrying this T cell receptor beta chain appeared a few times. This CDR3 region has 16 residues. Germline loops: CDR1 SEHNR, CDR2 FQNEAQ (reference sequence). V was pared by 2 bases and J by 1 base, with 3 bases of the junction left unmatched. Original analysis: Amplification of reference gene primers provided the estimated nucleated cell counts. Libraries were prepared by immunoSEQ multiplex PCR; TCRdb keeps only in-frame clonotypes and omits some of them. V and J calls and clone size come straight from that table; D and trimming were deduced from the DNA. Altogether 130,000 to 150,000 clones are present, approximately 79% being singletons, with the ten largest covering roughly 8.7%. The source of the sample is a study of blood T cell repertoires in COVID-19. Whole-study context: COVID-19 samples, acute and convalescent, were from the United States, Italy and Spain. Sources were T cells, B-cell-depleted T cells, or PBMCs; the material itself was cDNA or gDNA.

The specimen was peripheral blood. The gene calls are TRBV7-9 and TRBJ2-2; 8 bases agree with TRBD2. This clonotype originated in a man in his fifties or sixties with active or convalescent COVID-19. The CDR3 DNA sequence: TGTGCCAGCAGCTTAACGAGCGGGAGGAACACCGGGGAGCTGTTTTTT. Its protein product is CASSLTSGRNTGELFF. Supplemented by reference TRBV7-9 and TRBJ2-2, the full variable domain reads DTGVSQNPRHKITKRGQNVTFRCDPISEHNRLYWYRQTLGQGPEFLTYFQNEAQLEKSRLLSDRFSAERPKGSFSTLEIQRTEQGDSAMYLCASSLTSGRNTGELFFGEGSRLTVL.